This T cell receptor (beta chain) was sequenced for a study of cytotoxic CD8 clonotypes in ibrutinib-treated CLL. Study background: Partial responses totalled approximately 24 and complete responses 2; after median roughly 71 months, about 15 remained remitted and approximately twelve progressed.

This clone turned up a few times. Its antigen is as yet unknown. This CDR3 comprises 17 residues. Looked up from germline, CDR1 is LNHDA and CDR2 is SQIVND (reference sequence). The V and J ends lost 5 bases and 0 bases respectively, with 16 bases between them. Researchers set a sequencing depth target of 1 in 200,000 to 1 in 1 million T cells. Using immunoSEQ multiplex PCR, the repertoire was profiled, and TCRdb retains in-frame clones only, with some absent. The repertoire holds roughly 300,000 clones, with roughly three quarters as singletons. The study, taken as a whole, reports: Researchers report that baseline clonality outpaced age-matched healthy donors and tracked circulating CD8+ T-cell counts.

The rearrangement joins TRBV19 to TRBJ2-2, with D tentatively TRBD2 (5 bases). The sample consisted of PBMCs, taken at disease progression, from a patient treated with ibrutinib. This TCR derives from a human donor with chronic lymphocytic leukemia. CDR3: CASSLRTRSTNTGELFF. CDR3 DNA: TGTGCCAGTAGTTTACGGACTCGCTCGACGAACACCGGGGAGCTGTTTTTT. Full variable domain (missing parts from reference TRBV19 and TRBJ2-2): DGGITQSPKYLFRKEGQNVTLSCEQNLNHDAMYWYRQDPGQGLRLIYYSQIVNDFQKGDIAEGYSVSREKKESFPLTVTSAQKNPTAFYLCASSLRTRSTNTGELFFGEGSRLTVL.